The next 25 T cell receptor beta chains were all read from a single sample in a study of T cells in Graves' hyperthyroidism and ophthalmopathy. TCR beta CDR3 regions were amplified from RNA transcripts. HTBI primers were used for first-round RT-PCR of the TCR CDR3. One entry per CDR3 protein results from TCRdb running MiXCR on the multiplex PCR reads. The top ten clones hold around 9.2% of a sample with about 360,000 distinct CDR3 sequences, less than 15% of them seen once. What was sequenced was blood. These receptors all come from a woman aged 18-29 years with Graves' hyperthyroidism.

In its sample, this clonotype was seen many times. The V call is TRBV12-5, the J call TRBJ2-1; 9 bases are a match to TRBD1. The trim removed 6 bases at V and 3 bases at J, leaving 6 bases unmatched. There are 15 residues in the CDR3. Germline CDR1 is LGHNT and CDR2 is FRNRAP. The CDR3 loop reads CASGAGQGLYNEQFF. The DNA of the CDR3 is TGTGCTAGTGGGGCGGGACAGGGTCTCTACAATGAGCAGTTCTTC.

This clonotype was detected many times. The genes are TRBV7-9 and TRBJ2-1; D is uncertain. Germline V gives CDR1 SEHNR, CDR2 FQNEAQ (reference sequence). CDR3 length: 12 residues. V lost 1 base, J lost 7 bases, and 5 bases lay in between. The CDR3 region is CASSLDANEQFF. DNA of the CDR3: TGTGCCAGCAGCTTAGATGCAAATGAGCAGTTCTTC.

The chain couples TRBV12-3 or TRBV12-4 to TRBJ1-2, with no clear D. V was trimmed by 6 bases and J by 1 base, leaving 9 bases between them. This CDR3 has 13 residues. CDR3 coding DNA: TGTGCCAGCAGGCTAGACGTTAACTATGGCTACACCTTC. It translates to CASRLDVNYGYTF.

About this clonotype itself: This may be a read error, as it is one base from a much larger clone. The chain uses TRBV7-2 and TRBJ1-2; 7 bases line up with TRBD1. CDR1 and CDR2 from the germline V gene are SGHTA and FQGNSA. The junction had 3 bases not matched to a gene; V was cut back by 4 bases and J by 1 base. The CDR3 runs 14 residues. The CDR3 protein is CASSSGQINYGYTF. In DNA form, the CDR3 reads TGTGCCAGCAGCTCGGGACAGATTAACTATGGCTACACCTTC.

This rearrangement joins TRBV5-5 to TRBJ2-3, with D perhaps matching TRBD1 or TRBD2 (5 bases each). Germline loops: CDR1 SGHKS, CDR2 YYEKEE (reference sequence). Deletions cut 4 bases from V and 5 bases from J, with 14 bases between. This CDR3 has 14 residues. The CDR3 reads CASSPGTPGDTQYF. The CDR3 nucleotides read TGTGCCAGCAGCCCCGGGACCCCGGGAGATACGCAGTATTTT.

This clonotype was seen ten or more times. The CDR3 nucleotides read TGTGCCATCAGCCAGAGACAGGACACAGATACGCAGTATTTT. Translated: CAISQRQDTDTQYF. This rearrangement joins TRBV10-3 to TRBJ2-3, with D perhaps TRBD1 (6 bases). The CDR3 consists of 14 residues. V dropped 6 bases and J dropped 2 bases, with 12 bases sitting between them. Germline values: CDR1 ENHRY, CDR2 SYGVKD.

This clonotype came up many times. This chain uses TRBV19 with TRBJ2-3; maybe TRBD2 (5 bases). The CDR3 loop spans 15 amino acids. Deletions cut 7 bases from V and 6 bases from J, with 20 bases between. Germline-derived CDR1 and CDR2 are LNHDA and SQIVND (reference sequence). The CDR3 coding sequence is TGTGCCAGTACCGGAGGACGGAGTAACCGCGATACGCAGTATTTT. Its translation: CASTGGRSNRDTQYF.

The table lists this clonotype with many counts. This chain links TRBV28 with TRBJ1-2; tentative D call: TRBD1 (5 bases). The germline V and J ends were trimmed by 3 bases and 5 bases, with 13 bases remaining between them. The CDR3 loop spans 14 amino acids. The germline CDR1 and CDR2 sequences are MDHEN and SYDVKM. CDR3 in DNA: TGTGCCAGCAGTTTCGACAGTTCCTTGTATGGCTACACCTTC. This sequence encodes CASSFDSSLYGYTF.

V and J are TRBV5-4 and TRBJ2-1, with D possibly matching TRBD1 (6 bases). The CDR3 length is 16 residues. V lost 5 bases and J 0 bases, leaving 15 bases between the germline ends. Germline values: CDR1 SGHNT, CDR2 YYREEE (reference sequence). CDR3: CASSSLRGNSYNEQFF. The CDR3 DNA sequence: TGTGCCAGCAGTAGCCTTAGGGGGAACTCCTACAATGAGCAGTTCTTC.

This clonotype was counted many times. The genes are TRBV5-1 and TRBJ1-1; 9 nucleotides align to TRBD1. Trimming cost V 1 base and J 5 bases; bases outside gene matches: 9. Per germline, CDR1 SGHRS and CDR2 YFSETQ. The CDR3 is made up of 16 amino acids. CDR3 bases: TGCGCCAGCAGCTTGTCTCTGACAGGGGGGGGGACTGAAGCTTTCTTT. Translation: CASSLSLTGGGTEAFF.

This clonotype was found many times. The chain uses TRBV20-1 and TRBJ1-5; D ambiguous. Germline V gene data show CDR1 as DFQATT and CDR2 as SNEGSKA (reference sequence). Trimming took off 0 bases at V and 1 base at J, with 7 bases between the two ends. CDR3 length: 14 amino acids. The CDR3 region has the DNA TGCAGTGCTAGAGATGTACAGAGCAATCAGCCCCAGCATTTT. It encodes CSARDVQSNQPQHF.

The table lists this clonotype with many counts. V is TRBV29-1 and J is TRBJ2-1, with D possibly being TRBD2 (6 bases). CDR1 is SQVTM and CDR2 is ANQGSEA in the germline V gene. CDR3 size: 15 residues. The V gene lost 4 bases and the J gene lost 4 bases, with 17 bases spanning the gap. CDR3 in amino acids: CSVAGSEESYNEQFF. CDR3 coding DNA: TGCAGCGTTGCCGGGAGCGAGGAATCGTACAATGAGCAGTTCTTC.

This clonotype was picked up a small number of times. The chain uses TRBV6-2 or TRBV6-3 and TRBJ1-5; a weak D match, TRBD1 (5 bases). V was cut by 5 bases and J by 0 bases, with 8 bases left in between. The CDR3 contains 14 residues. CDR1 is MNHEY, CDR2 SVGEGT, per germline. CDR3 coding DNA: TGTGCCAGCAGTAGGGGAGATAGCAATCAGCCCCAGCATTTT. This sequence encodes CASSRGDSNQPQHF.

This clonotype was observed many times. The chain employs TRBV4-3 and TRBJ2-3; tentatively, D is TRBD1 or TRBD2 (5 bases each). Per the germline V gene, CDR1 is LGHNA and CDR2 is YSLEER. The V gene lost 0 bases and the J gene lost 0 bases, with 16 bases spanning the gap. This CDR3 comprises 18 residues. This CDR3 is CASSQDAAWGGSTDTQYF. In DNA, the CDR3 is TGCGCCAGCAGCCAAGACGCCGCTTGGGGCGGGAGCACAGATACGCAGTATTTT.

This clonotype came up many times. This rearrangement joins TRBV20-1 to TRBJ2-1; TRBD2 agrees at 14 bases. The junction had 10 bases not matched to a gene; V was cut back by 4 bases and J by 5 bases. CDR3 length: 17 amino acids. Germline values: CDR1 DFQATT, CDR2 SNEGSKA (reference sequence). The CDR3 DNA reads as TGCAGTGCTACTCTCCCGGGACTAGCGGGGGCTAACAATGAGCAGTTCTTC. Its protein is CSATLPGLAGANNEQFF.

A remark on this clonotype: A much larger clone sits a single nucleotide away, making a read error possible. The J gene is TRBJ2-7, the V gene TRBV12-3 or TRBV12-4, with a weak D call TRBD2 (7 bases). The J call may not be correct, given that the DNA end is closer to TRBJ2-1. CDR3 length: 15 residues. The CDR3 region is CASSSTGGQSYEQFF. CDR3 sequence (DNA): TGTGCCAGCAGTAGCACGGGGGGCCAGTCCTACGAGCAGTTCTTC.

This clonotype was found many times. The DNA of the CDR3 is TGTGCCAGCAGTGAGTCCGGATACACTGAAGCTTTCTTT. It encodes CASSESGYTEAFF. This rearrangement joins TRBV25-1 to TRBJ1-1; no clear D gene. V was cut by 3 bases and J by 3 bases, with 8 bases left in between. Germline loops: CDR1 MGHDK, CDR2 SYGVNS. The CDR3 is 13 residues long.

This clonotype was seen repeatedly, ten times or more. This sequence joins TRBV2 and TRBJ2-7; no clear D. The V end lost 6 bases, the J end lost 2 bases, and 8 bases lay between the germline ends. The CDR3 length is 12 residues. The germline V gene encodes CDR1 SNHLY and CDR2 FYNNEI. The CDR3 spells CASRAAPYEQYF. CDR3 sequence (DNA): TGTGCCAGCAGGGCGGCTCCCTACGAGCAGTACTTC.

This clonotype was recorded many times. In DNA form, the CDR3 reads TGCAGTGCTAGGGATGGGCGGGAGTGGAGCACAGATACGCAGTATTTT. This codes for CSARDGREWSTDTQYF. The V call is TRBV20-1, the J call TRBJ2-3; 7 bases match TRBD2. Germline V gene sequence: CDR1 DFQATT, CDR2 SNEGSKA (reference sequence). V shed 3 bases, J shed 0 bases, and the junction held 9 bases outside the gene matches. The CDR3 runs to 16 residues.

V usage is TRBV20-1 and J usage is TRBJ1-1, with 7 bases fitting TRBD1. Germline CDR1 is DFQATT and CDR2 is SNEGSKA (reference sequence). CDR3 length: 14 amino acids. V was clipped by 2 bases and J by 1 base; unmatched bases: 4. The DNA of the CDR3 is TGCAGTGCTAGAAGAGGGGGCAAGAACACTGAAGCTTTCTTT. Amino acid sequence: CSARRGGKNTEAFF.

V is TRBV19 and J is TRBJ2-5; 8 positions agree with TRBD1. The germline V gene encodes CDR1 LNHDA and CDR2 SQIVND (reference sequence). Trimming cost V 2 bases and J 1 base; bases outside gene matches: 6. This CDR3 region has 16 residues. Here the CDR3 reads CASSIRGQGTQETQYF. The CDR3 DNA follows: TGTGCCAGTAGTATACGCGGACAGGGAACCCAAGAGACCCAGTACTTC.

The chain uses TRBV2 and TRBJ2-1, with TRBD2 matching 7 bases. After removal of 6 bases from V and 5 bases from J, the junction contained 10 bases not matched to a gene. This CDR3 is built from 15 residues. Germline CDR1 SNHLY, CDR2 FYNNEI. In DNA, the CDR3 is TGTGCCAGCAGGGACGCGGTGGGGGGGAACAATGAGCAGTTCTTC. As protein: CASRDAVGGNNEQFF.

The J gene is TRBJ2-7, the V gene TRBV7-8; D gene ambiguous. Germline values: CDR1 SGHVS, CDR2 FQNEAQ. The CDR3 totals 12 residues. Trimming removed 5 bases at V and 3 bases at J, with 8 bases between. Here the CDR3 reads CASSPSRYEQYF. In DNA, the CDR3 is TGTGCCAGCAGCCCTAGTCGCTACGAGCAGTACTTC. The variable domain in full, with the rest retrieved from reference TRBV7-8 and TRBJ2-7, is GAGVSQSPRYKVAKRGQDVALRCDPISGHVSLFWYQQALGQGPEFLTYFQNEAQLDKSGLPSDRFFAERPEGSVSTLKIQRTQQEDSAVYLCASSPSRYEQYFGPGTRLTVT.

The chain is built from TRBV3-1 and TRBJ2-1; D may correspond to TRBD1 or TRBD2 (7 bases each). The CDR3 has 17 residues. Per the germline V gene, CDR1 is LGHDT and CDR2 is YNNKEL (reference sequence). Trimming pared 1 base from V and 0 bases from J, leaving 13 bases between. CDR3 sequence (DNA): TGTGCCAGCAGCCAAGCCCAGGGGGGGCCCTCCTACAATGAGCAGTTCTTC. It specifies CASSQAQGGPSYNEQFF.

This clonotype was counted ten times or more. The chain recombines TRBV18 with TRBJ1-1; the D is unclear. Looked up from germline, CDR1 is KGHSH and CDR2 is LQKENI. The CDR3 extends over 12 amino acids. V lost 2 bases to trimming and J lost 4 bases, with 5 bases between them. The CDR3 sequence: CASSPMSTEAFF. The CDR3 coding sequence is TGTGCCAGCTCACCAATGAGCACTGAAGCTTTCTTT.